This T cell receptor (beta chain) originates from a study of response to subunit inactivated influenza vaccine. MiXCR was run by TCRdb on the RT-PCR reads, yielding one entry per CDR3 protein. The sample carries around 600,000 distinct CDR3 sequences, around 11% recorded once. The CDR3 has 14 amino acids. V lost 4 bases and J lost 0; bases outside the gene matches: 0. The sample was also reused in another study, on T cells expressing NK-cell markers. From that second work: For TCR beta, cDNA was produced by 5'RACE template switching with UMIs. It was from sorted CD3+CD56+NKG2C+, CD3+CD56+NKG2C- and CD3+CD56-NKG2C+ T cells that TCR beta repertoires came. Seven donors tested HCMV-seropositive and one tested seronegative among the eight sequenced. Clones of NKG2C+ T cells that had expanded were of unclear HCMV specificity.

The chain has TRBV12-3 or TRBV12-4 and TRBJ2-1, with TRBD1 matching over 7 bases. The source of this sequence is a man over 45 who received an inactivated influenza vaccine. The source was PBMCs from blood, collected on the day of vaccination. The CDR3 DNA reads as TGTGCCAGCAGTTGGGACAGCTCCTACAATGAGCAGTTCTTC. Translation: CASSWDSSYNEQFF.